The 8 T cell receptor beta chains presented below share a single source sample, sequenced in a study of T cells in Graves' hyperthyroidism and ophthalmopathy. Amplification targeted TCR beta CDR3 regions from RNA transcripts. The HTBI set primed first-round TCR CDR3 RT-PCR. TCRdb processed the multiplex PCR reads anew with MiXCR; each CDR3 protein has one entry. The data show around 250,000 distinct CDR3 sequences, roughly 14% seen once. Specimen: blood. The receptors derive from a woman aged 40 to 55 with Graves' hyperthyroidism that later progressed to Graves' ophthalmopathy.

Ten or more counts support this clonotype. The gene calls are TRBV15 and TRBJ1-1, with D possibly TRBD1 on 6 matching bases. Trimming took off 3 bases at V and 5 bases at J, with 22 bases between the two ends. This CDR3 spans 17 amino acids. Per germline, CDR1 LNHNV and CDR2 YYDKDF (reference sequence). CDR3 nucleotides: TGTGCCACCAGCAGGACGACAATGAGGGGGTTGGGTACTGAAGCTTTCTTT. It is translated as CATSRTTMRGLGTEAFF.

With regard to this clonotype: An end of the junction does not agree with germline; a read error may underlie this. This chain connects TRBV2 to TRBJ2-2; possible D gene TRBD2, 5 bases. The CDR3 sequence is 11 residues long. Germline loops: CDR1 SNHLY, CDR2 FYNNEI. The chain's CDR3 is CASRVPGELFF. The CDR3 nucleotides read TGTGCCAGCAGGGTCCCCGGGGAACTGTTTTTT.

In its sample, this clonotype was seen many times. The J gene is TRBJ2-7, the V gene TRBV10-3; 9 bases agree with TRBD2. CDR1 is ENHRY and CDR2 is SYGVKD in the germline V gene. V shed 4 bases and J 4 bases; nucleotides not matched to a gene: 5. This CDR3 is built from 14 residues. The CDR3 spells CAISAGTSGYEQYF. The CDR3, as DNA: TGTGCCATCAGTGCCGGCACTAGCGGGTACGAGCAGTACTTC.

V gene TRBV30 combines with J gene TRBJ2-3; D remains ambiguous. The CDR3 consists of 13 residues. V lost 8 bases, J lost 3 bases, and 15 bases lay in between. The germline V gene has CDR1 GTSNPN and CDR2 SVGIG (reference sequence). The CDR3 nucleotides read TGTGCCGGCCGGAAGCGTTGGACAGATACGCAGTATTTT. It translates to CAGRKRWTDTQYF.

CDR3 DNA sequence: TGCAGTGCTGAGACTAGTCCGGTTTACAATGAGCAGTTCTTC. The encoded protein is CSAETSPVYNEQFF. The chain carries TRBV20-1 and TRBJ2-1, with D maybe TRBD2 (6 bases). Germline V gene data show CDR1 as DFQATT and CDR2 as SNEGSKA (reference sequence). V was clipped by 5 bases and J by 4 bases, with 15 bases between them. The CDR3 runs 14 residues.

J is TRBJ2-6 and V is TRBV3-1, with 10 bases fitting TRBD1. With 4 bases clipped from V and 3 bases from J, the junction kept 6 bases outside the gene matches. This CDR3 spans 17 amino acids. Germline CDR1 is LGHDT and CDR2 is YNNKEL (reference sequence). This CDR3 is CASSRGQGVDGANVLTF. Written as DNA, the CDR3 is TGTGCCAGCAGCCGAGGACAGGGGGTAGATGGGGCCAACGTCCTGACTTTC.

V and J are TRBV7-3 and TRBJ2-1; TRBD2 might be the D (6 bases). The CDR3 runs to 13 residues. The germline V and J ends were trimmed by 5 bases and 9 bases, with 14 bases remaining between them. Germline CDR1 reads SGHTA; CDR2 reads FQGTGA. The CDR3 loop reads CASSPQTGGEQFF. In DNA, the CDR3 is TGTGCCAGCAGCCCCCAGACCGGGGGTGAGCAGTTCTTC.

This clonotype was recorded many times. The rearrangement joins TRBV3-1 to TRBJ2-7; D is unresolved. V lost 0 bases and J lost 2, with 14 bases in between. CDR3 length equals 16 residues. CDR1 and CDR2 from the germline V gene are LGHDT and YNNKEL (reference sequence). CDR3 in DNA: TGTGCCAGCAGCCAAGATATTGCCAGCCAGCCCTACGAGCAGTACTTC. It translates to CASSQDIASQPYEQYF.